This T cell receptor beta chain is from a study of shared clonotypes between healthy human individuals. Clones were read by immunoSEQ multiplex PCR, and TCRdb kept only the in-frame ones, dropping some. The sample holds about 1 million clones, roughly 80% seen once. Germline V gives CDR1 SGHVS, CDR2 FQNEAQ. This CDR3 comprises 16 residues. The V end was cut by 5 bases, the J end by 3 bases, with 20 bases between. The origin of this receptor is a man aged 18 to 35 in good health. The chain carries TRBV7-8 and TRBJ2-7; no definite D call. The sequenced sample consisted of memory CD4+ T cells sorted from blood. Subset reported: CD45RA-negative fraction. CDR3 nucleotide sequence: TGTGCCAGCAGCGATAGTAGTAGCACATCCCGCTACGAGCAGTACTTC. The encoded protein is CASSDSSSTSRYEQYF.